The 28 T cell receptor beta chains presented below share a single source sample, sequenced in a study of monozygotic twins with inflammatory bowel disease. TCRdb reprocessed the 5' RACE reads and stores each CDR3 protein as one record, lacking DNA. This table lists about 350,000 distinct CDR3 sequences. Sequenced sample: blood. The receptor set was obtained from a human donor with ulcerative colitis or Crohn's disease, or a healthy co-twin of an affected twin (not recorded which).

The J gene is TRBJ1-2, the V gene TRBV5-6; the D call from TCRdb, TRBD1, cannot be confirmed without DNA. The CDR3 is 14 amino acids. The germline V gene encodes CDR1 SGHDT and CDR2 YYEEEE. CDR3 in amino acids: CASSVRDRLSGYTF.

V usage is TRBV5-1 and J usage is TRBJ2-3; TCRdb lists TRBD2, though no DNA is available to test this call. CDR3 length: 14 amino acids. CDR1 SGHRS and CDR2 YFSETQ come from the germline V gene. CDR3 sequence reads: CASSSALGTDTQYF.

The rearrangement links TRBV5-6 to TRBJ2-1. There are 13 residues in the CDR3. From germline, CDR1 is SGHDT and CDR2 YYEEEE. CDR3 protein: CASSLGRFGEQFF.

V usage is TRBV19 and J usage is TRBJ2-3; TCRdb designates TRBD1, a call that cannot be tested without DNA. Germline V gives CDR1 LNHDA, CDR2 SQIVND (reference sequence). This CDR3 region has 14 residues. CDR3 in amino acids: CASSITGNTDTQYF.

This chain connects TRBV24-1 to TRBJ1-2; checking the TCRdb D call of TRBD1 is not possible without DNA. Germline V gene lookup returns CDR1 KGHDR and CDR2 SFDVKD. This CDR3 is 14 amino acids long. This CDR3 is CATSDLDRNYGYTF.

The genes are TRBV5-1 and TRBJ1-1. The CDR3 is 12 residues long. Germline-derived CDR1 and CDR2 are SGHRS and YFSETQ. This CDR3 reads CASSLEGAEAFF.

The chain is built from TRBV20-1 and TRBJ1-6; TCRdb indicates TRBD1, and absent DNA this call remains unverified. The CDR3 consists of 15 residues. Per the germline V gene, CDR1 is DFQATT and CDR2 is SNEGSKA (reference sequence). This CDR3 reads CSARGDGAYNSPLHF.

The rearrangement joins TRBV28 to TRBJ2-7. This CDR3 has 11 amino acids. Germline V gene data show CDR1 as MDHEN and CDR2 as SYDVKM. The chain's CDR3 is CASTGRYEQYF.

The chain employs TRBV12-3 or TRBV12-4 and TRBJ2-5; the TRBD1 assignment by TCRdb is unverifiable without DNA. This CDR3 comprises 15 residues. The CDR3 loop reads CASSLAGTYQETQYF.

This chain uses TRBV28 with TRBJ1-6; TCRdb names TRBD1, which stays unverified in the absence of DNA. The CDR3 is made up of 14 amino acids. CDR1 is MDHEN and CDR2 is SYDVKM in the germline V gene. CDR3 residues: CASSPNRANSPLHF.

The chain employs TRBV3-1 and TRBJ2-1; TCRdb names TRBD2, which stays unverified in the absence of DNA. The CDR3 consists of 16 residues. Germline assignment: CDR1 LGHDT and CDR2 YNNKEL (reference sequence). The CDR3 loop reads CASSQGVAGGTNEQFF.

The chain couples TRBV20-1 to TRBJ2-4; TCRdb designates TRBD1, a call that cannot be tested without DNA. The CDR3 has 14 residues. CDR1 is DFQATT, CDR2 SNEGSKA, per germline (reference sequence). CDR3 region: CSAWTAIAKNIQYF.

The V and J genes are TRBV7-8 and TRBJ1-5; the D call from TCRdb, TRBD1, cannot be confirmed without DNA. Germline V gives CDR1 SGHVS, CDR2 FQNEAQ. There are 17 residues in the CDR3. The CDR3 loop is CASSLAGGRYSNQPQHF.

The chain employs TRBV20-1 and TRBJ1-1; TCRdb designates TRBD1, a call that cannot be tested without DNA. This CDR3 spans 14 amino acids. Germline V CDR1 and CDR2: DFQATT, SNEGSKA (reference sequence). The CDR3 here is CSARDRGGNTEAFF.

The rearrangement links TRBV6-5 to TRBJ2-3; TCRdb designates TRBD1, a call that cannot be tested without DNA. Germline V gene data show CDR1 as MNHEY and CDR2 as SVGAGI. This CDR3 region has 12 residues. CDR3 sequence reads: CATTGGTDTQYF.

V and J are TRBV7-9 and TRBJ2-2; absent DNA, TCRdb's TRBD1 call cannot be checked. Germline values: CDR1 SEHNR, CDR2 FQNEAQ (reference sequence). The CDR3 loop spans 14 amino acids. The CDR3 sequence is CAILDRSNTGELFF.

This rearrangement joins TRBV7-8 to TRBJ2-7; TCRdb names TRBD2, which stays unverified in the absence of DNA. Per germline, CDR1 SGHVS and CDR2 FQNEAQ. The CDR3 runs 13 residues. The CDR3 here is CASSSASSLEQYF.

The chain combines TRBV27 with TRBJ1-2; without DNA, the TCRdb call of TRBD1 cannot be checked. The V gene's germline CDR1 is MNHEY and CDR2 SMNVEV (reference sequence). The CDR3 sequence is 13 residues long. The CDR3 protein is CASSLWAGSGYTF.

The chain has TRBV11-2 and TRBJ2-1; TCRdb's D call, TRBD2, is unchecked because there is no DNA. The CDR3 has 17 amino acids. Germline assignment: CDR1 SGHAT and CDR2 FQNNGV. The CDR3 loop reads CASSLQIGQGTYNEQFF.

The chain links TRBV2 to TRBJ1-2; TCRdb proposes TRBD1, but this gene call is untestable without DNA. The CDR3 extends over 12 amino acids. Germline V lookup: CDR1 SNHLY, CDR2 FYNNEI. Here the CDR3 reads CASRTGARGYTF.

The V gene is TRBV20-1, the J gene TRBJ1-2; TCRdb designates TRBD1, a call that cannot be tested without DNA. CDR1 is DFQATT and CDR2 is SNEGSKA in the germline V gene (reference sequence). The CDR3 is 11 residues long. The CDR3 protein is CSASPRVGYTF.

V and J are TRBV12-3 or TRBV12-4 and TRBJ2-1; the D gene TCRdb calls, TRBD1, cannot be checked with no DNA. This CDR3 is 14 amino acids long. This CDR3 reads CASRHRGVNNEQFF.

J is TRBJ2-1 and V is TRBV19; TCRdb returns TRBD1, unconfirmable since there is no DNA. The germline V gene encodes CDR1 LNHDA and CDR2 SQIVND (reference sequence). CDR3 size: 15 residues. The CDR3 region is CASSIDPGGWNEQFF.

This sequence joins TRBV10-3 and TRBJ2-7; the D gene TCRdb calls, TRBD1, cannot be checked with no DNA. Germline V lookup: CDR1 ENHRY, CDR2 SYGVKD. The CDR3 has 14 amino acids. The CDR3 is CAISDTAGGYEQYF.

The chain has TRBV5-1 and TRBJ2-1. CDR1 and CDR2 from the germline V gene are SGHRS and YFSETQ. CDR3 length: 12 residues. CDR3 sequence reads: CASSFSSIEQFF.

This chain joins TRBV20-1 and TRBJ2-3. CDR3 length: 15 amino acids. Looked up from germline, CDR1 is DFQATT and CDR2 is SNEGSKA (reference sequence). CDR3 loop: CSADTQVLSTDTQYF.

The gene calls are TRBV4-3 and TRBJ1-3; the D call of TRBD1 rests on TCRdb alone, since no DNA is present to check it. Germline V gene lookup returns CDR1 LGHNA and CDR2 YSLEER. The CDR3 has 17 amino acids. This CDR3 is CASSQDPLQGPGNTIYF.

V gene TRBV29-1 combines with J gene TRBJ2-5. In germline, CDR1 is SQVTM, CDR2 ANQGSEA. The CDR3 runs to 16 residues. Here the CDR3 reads CSVECADLLPSETQYF.